What follows is one T cell receptor (beta chain) and its context. Its antigen remains unknown. The sample originates from a study of T cell responses to AZD1222 COVID-19 vaccine. The study's findings and limits: Without day 14 samples, only post-peak T cell repertoires were studied.

CDR3 size: 11 residues. Germline-derived CDR1 and CDR2 are SGHTA and FQGTGA. V lost 7 bases to trimming and J lost 7 bases, with 10 bases between them. The table came from immunoSEQ multiplex PCR; TCRdb's copy has only in-frame clones and leaves some out. The sample includes approximately 150,000 clones, 92% seen only once; the top ten take 1.1% to 1.5%. This chain uses TRBV7-3 with TRBJ2-5, with D hard to call. The sequencing here drew on peripheral blood, taken on day 0 of AZD1222 vaccination. The receptor was isolated from an adult in good health. The CDR3 spells CASNFLRTQYF. In DNA, the CDR3 is TGTGCCAGCAACTTCTTGAGGACCCAGTACTTC.